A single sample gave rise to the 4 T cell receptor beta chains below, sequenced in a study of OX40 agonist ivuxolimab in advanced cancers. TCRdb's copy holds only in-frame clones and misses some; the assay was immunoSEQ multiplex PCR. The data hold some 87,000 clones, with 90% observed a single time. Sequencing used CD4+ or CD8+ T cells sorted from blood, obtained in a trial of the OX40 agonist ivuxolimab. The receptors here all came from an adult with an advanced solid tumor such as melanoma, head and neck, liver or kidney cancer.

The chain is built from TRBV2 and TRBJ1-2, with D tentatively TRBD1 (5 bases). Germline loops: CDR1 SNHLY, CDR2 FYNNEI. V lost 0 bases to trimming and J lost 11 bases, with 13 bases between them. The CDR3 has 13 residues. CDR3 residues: CASSEARQTYYTF. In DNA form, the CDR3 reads TGTGCCAGCAGTGAAGCAAGACAGACTTATTACACCTTC.

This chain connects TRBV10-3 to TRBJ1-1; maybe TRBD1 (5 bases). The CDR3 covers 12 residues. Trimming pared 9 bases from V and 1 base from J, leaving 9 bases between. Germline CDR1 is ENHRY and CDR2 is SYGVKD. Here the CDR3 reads CAMGRWNTEAFF. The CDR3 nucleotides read TGTGCCATGGGGCGGTGGAACACTGAAGCTTTCTTT.

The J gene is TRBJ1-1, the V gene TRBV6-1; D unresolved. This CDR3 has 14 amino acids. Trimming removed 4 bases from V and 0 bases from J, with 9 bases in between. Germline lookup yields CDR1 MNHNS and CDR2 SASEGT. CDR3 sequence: CASSATRMNTEAFF. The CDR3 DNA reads TGTGCCAGCAGTGCCACCAGGATGAACACTGAAGCTTTCTTT.

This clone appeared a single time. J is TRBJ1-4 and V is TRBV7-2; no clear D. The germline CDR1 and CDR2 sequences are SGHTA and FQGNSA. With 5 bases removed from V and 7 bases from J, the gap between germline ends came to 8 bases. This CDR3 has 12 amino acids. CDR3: CASSRNGEKLFF. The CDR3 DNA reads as TGTGCCAGCAGCCGAAACGGTGAAAAACTGTTTTTT.